A selection of T cell receptor beta chains follows, all from one sample in a study of CD8 T cells in ankylosing spondylitis. TCRdb redid the calling of the 5' RACE reads with MiXCR, one entry per CDR3 protein. The sample has over 200,000 distinct CDR3 sequences; about 16% are singletons. The source material was blood, either unsorted or a sorted T cell fraction (not recorded which). The origin of the receptors is a male donor with ankylosing spondylitis. Both conserved end residues are part of each CDR3. D genes are given only for firm matches. Expanded clones get a size class; other rows say once, few or many, or leave the size out.

clone size: NA; J gene: TRBJ2-1; CDR3 length: 15; V gene: TRBV9; D gene: NA; CDR3 protein: CASSAGLGSGNEQFF; CDR3 DNA: TGTGCCAGCAGCGCCGGACTGGGATCTGGGAATGAGCAGTTCTTC
clone size: NA; J gene: TRBJ2-7; CDR3 length: 11; V gene: TRBV20-1; D gene: NA; CDR3 protein: CSANGGHEQYF; CDR3 DNA: TGCAGTGCCAACGGGGGCCACGAGCAGTACTTC
clone size: few; J gene: TRBJ1-2; CDR3 length: 16; V gene: TRBV5-5; D gene: NA; CDR3 protein: CASSPLGTEVQFGYTF; CDR3 DNA: TGTGCCAGCAGCCCCCTCGGGACGGAAGTACAATTTGGCTACACCTTC
clone size: few; J gene: TRBJ2-7; CDR3 length: 12; V gene: TRBV5-8; D gene: NA; CDR3 protein: CASSLSYYEQYF; CDR3 DNA: TGTGCCAGCAGCTTAAGCTACTACGAGCAGTACTTC
clone size: NA; J gene: TRBJ2-2; CDR3 length: 14; V gene: TRBV6-1; D gene: TRBD2; CDR3 protein: CASSELADTGELFF; CDR3 DNA: TGTGCCAGCAGTGAACTAGCGGACACCGGGGAGCTGTTTTTT
clone size: NA; J gene: TRBJ2-3; CDR3 length: 16; V gene: TRBV7-9; D gene: TRBD1; CDR3 protein: CASSSGTGESTDTQYF; CDR3 DNA: TGTGCCAGCAGCTCTGGGACAGGGGAAAGCACAGATACGCAGTATTTT
clone size: NA; J gene: TRBJ2-7; CDR3 length: 16; V gene: TRBV7-3; D gene: TRBD1; CDR3 protein: CASSFGTGGRTYEQYF; CDR3 DNA: TGTGCCAGCAGCTTCGGAACAGGGGGTCGGACCTACGAGCAGTACTTC
clone size: NA; J gene: TRBJ1-3; CDR3 length: 17; V gene: TRBV20-1; D gene: NA; CDR3 protein: CSATPPGHRLSGNTIYF; CDR3 DNA: TGCAGTGCTACCCCACCGGGACACAGGCTCTCTGGAAACACCATATATTTT
clone size: few; J gene: TRBJ2-1; CDR3 length: 13; V gene: TRBV24-1; D gene: NA; CDR3 protein: CATSEPSGNEQFF; CDR3 DNA: TGTGCCACCAGTGAGCCTAGTGGTAATGAGCAGTTCTTC
clone size: NA; J gene: TRBJ2-2; CDR3 length: 13; V gene: TRBV12-3/TRBV12-4; D gene: NA; CDR3 protein: CASSPPLAQELFF; CDR3 DNA: TGTGCCAGCAGTCCCCCACTGGCGCAGGAGCTGTTTTTT
clone size: NA; J gene: TRBJ1-2; CDR3 length: 13; V gene: TRBV4-1; D gene: NA; CDR3 protein: CASSHTEPYGYTF; CDR3 DNA: TGCGCCAGCAGCCATACAGAACCCTATGGCTACACCTTC
clone size: few; J gene: TRBJ2-7; CDR3 length: 11; V gene: TRBV30; D gene: NA; CDR3 protein: CAYDRTYEQYF; CDR3 DNA: TGTGCCTATGACAGGACCTACGAGCAGTACTTC
clone size: few; J gene: TRBJ1-5; CDR3 length: 15; V gene: TRBV27; D gene: NA; CDR3 protein: CASSLSGQGNQPQHF; CDR3 DNA: TGTGCCAGCAGTTTAAGCGGACAAGGCAATCAGCCCCAGCATTTT
clone size: NA; J gene: TRBJ2-7; CDR3 length: 12; V gene: TRBV29-1; D gene: NA; CDR3 protein: CSVLTETYEQYF; CDR3 DNA: TGCAGCGTGCTGACAGAAACCTACGAGCAGTACTTC
clone size: few; J gene: TRBJ1-2; CDR3 length: 13; V gene: TRBV20-1; D gene: NA; CDR3 protein: CSARDRTDYGYTF; CDR3 DNA: TGCAGTGCTAGAGATAGGACTGATTATGGCTACACCTTC
clone size: NA; J gene: TRBJ2-1; CDR3 length: 15; V gene: TRBV2; D gene: TRBD2; CDR3 protein: CASSGTSGRYNEQFF; CDR3 DNA: TGTGCCAGCAGTGGGACTAGCGGGAGGTACAATGAGCAGTTCTTC
clone size: few; J gene: TRBJ2-7; CDR3 length: 14; V gene: TRBV7-2; D gene: NA; CDR3 protein: CASSPIVTPYEQYF; CDR3 DNA: TGTGCCAGCAGCCCAATCGTAACACCCTACGAGCAGTACTTC
clone size: few; J gene: TRBJ1-1; CDR3 length: 13; V gene: TRBV6-1; D gene: NA; CDR3 protein: CASSDRSNTEAFF; CDR3 DNA: TGTGCCAGCAGTGATCGTTCGAACACTGAAGCTTTCTTT
clone size: NA; J gene: TRBJ2-1; CDR3 length: 14; V gene: TRBV6-2/TRBV6-3; D gene: TRBD2; CDR3 protein: CASTLAGGDNEQFF; CDR3 DNA: TGTGCCAGCACCTTAGCGGGAGGGGACAATGAGCAGTTCTTC
clone size: NA; J gene: TRBJ1-5; CDR3 length: 15; V gene: TRBV5-1; D gene: NA; CDR3 protein: CASSWTGQTNQPQHF; CDR3 DNA: TGCGCCAGCAGCTGGACCGGACAGACAAATCAGCCCCAGCATTTT
clone size: few; J gene: TRBJ1-1; CDR3 length: 13; V gene: TRBV7-9; D gene: NA; CDR3 protein: CASSLDANTEAFF; CDR3 DNA: TGTGCCAGCAGCTTAGACGCGAACACTGAAGCTTTCTTT
clone size: few; J gene: TRBJ2-5; CDR3 length: 15; V gene: TRBV13; D gene: TRBD2; CDR3 protein: CASSLSGSPPETQYF; CDR3 DNA: TGTGCCAGCAGCTTAAGCGGGAGCCCTCCAGAGACCCAGTACTTC